One T cell receptor (beta chain) is described in this entry. What it binds is unknown. The TCRbeta library incorporated unique molecular identifiers. Each CDR3 protein is one row after TCRdb ran MiXCR on the PCR reads. This sample yields 40,000 to 60,000 distinct CDR3 sequences, of which about 9% are seen a single time; roughly 28% belongs to the top ten. V was pared by 3 bases and J by 2 bases, with 5 bases of the junction left unmatched. This CDR3 spans 16 amino acids. Germline values: CDR1 MNHNS, CDR2 SASEGT. This sample was taken from a study of T-cell reconstitution after alpha-beta-depleted transplantation in children. Study outcomes and limitations: Several patients had high TCRbeta diversity at day 60; it came from surviving recipient T cells and thymic progenitors. Reportedly, only several hundred clones from non-depleted graft cells drove alpha-beta T-cell counts at about two months. Newly made T cells mostly supplied T-cell counts and diversity one year after transplant.

This chain links TRBV6-1 with TRBJ1-3, with 9 bases lining up with TRBD1. This material consisted of PBMCs, mostly from graft donor cells, taken 60 days after TCRalphabeta/CD19-depleted stem cell transplant. The TCR sequence derives from a male patient between 2 and 15 years old who had a stem cell transplant for chronic granulomatous disease, so the T cells may come from the graft donor. CDR3 in amino acids: CASSEGDRVTGNTIYF. CDR3 sequence (DNA): TGTGCCAGCAGTGAGGGGGACAGGGTCACTGGAAACACCATATATTTT.